These 5 T cell receptor beta chains were sequenced from one sample in a study of cytotoxic CD8 clonotypes in ibrutinib-treated CLL. Sequencing was performed with immunoSEQ multiplex PCR; in TCRdb, only in-frame clones are kept and a portion is missing. In the table there are about 200,000 clones, about four fifths of which are singletons. The sequencing used PBMCs, collected after 12 months of ibrutinib treatment. The receptors stem from a human donor with chronic lymphocytic leukemia.

This chain links TRBV11-2 with TRBJ1-1, with TRBD1 identical over 10 bases. The V and J ends lost 5 bases and 8 bases, in that order; junction bases with no gene match: 8. The CDR3 has 14 amino acids. The germline V gene has CDR1 SGHAT and CDR2 FQNNGV. The CDR3 loop is CASSLPGTGVEAFF. The CDR3 nucleotides read TGTGCCAGCAGCCTTCCCGGGACAGGGGTGGAAGCTTTCTTT.

The chain carries TRBV18 and TRBJ2-6; 10 bases fit TRBD1. V gave up 2 bases and J gave up 0 bases; unmatched junction bases: 4. This CDR3 is built from 18 residues. CDR1 and CDR2 (germline): KGHSH, LQKENI. CDR3: CASSPRTGGASGANVLTF. The CDR3 coding sequence is TGTGCCAGCTCACCAAGGACAGGGGGAGCCTCTGGGGCCAACGTCCTGACTTTC. Supplemented by reference TRBV18 and TRBJ2-6, the full variable domain reads NAGVMQNPRHLVRRRGQEARLRCSPMKGHSHVYWYRQLPEEGLKFMVYLQKENIIDESGMPKERFSAEFPKEGPSILRIQQVVRGDSAAYFCASSPRTGGASGANVLTFGAGSRLTVL.

This CDR3 is CASSWTGGTEAFF. The CDR3 DNA sequence: TGTGCCAGCAGCTGGACAGGGGGCACTGAAGCTTTCTTT. The chain couples TRBV7-2 to TRBJ1-1; 10 nucleotides match TRBD1. The CDR3 loop spans 13 amino acids. CDR1 and CDR2 from the germline V gene are SGHTA and FQGNSA. Germline trimming cut 4 bases from V and 4 bases from J; bases unmatched to any gene: 0.

The chain combines TRBV5-1 with TRBJ2-7; tentative D call: TRBD2 (5 bases). The CDR3 is made up of 13 amino acids. The V and J ends lost 0 bases and 10 bases respectively, with 14 bases between them. The germline CDR1 and CDR2 sequences are SGHRS and YFSETQ. CDR3 nucleotide sequence: TGCGCCAGCAGCTTGGGGGAATACTCGGGACAGTACTTC. This encodes CASSLGEYSGQYF. Looking up the rest from reference TRBV5-1 and TRBJ2-7 gives the full variable domain: KAGVTQTPRYLIKTRGQQVTLSCSPISGHRSVSWYQQTPGQGLQFLFEYFSETQRNKGNFPGRFSGRQFSNSRSEMNVSTLELGDSALYLCASSLGEYSGQYFGPGTRLTVT.

The chain carries TRBV6-5 and TRBJ2-1, with 7 bases matching TRBD2. After removal of 4 bases from V and 4 bases from J, the junction contained 1 base not matched to a gene. The CDR3 spans 13 residues. CDR1 and CDR2 from the germline V gene are MNHEY and SVGAGI. In nucleotides, the CDR3 is TGTGCCAGCAGTTTTAGCGGGTACAATGAGCAGTTCTTC. It specifies CASSFSGYNEQFF.